Below, 8 T cell receptor beta chains from the same sample are listed, as sequenced in a study of T cells expressing NK-cell markers. From the 5' RACE reads, TCRdb lists one entry per CDR3 protein and no DNA. The sample table sets out about 260,000 distinct CDR3 sequences. Sequenced material: blood T cells: a sorted CD56 or NKG2C T cell subset, CD4+ or CD8+ T cells, or bulk PBMC T cells (not recorded which). These receptors were obtained from a woman aged 18 to 75 in good health.

This rearrangement joins TRBV7-6 to TRBJ2-3; with no DNA, the TCRdb D assignment of TRBD1 cannot be verified. The CDR3 has 13 amino acids. Germline V CDR1 and CDR2: SGHVS, FNYEAQ. CDR3 residues: CASSPRGTDTQYF.

The chain couples TRBV5-1 to TRBJ2-3; TCRdb selects TRBD2, and the lack of DNA leaves this call unchecked. The CDR3 is 15 amino acids. Looked up from germline, CDR1 is SGHRS and CDR2 is YFSETQ. Here the CDR3 reads CASSLGRGRTDTQYF.

V and J are TRBV12-3 or TRBV12-4 and TRBJ2-2; TCRdb proposes TRBD2, but this gene call is untestable without DNA. CDR3 length: 16 amino acids. The CDR3 here is CASSFGGGVNTGELFF.

The CDR3 sequence is CASAAAGGREQYF. The chain has TRBV12-3 or TRBV12-4 and TRBJ2-7; TCRdb names TRBD2, which stays unverified in the absence of DNA. The CDR3 is 13 amino acids.

The CDR3: CSATRLAGGYGEQFF. The chain employs TRBV20-1 and TRBJ2-1; without DNA, the TCRdb call of TRBD2 cannot be checked. CDR1 is DFQATT and CDR2 is SNEGSKA in the germline V gene (reference sequence). The CDR3 sequence is 15 residues long.

The CDR3 region is CSARTGSGNTIYF. The J gene is TRBJ1-3, the V gene TRBV29-1; TCRdb indicates TRBD1, and absent DNA this call remains unverified. Germline loops: CDR1 SQVTM, CDR2 ANQGSEA. The length of the CDR3 is 13 residues.

This chain joins TRBV4-2 and TRBJ2-3. The CDR3 length is 15 residues. Germline CDR1 reads LGHNA; CDR2 reads YNFKEQ. CDR3 sequence: CASSQEGATTDTQYF.

The chain links TRBV5-1 to TRBJ2-3; TCRdb picks TRBD1, but there is no DNA to check that call. The germline V gene has CDR1 SGHRS and CDR2 YFSETQ. There are 14 residues in the CDR3. CDR3 amino acids: CASGDQGPTDTQYF.